This T cell receptor beta chain derives from a study of blood T cell repertoires in COVID-19. Overall study context: The samples span acute and convalescent COVID-19 from the United States, Italy and Spain. T cells, B-cell-depleted T cells, or PBMCs supplied cDNA or gDNA.

Per the original data handling: The assay estimated nucleated cells by amplifying reference gene primers. The table came from immunoSEQ multiplex PCR; TCRdb's copy has only in-frame clones and leaves some out. That table is the source of V, J and clone size, and D and trimming were worked out from the DNA. The sample records more than 80,000 clones, approximately 86% being singletons. Germline V CDR1 and CDR2: MNHEY, SVGEGT. V was pared by 6 bases and J by 7 bases, with 21 bases between. This CDR3 has 15 amino acids. This clone appeared a single time. Sequences were obtained from peripheral blood. This chain links TRBV6-2 or TRBV6-3 with TRBJ1-2; D gene ambiguous. The receptor's source is an elderly man with acute or convalescent COVID-19. The CDR3 nucleotides read TGTGCCAGCAGCCTCACCCAAACACTCGAGGGTGGCTACACCTTC. It specifies CASSLTQTLEGGYTF.